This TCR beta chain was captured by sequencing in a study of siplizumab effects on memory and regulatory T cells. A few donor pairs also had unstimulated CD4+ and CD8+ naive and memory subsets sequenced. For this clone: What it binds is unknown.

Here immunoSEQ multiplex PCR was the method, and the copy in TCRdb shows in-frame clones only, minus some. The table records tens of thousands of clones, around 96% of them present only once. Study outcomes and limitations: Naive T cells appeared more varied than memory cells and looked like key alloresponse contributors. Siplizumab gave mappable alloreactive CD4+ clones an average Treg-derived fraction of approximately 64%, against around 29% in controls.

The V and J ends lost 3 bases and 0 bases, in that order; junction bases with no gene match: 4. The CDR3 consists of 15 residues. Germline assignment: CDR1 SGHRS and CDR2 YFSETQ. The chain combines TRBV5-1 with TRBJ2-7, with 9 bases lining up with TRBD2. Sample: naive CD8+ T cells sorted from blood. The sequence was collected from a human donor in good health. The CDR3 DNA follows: TGCGCCAGCAGCTCAGCGGGGGGCCACTCCTACGAGCAGTACTTC. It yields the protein CASSSAGGHSYEQYF.